The present T cell receptor beta chain was sequenced within a study of cytomegalovirus exposure and HLA in healthy donors. Study-level findings and limits: Among TCR beta chains of equal frequency, HLA-associated ones were more clonally expanded in a later analysis.

In the PCR, 60 Vbeta and 13 Jbeta primers were used. Data came from immunoSEQ multiplex PCR; TCRdb stores just in-frame clones and leaves some out. The sample includes 140,000 to 150,000 clones, 79% of them seen just once. In germline, CDR1 is SGHAT, CDR2 FQDESV (reference sequence). This CDR3 region has 16 residues. The junction had 3 bases not matched to a gene; V was cut back by 4 bases and J by 0 bases. On this clone itself: As yet, its antigen is unknown.

The V call is TRBV11-1, the J call TRBJ2-1, with 10 bases identical to TRBD2. The sequenced material came from PBMCs. This receptor was obtained from a woman aged 40 to 50 in good health and CMV-seropositive. This CDR3 is CASSSVAGGSYNEQFF. CDR3 sequence (DNA): TGTGCCAGCAGCTCTGTAGCGGGGGGCTCCTACAATGAGCAGTTCTTC.